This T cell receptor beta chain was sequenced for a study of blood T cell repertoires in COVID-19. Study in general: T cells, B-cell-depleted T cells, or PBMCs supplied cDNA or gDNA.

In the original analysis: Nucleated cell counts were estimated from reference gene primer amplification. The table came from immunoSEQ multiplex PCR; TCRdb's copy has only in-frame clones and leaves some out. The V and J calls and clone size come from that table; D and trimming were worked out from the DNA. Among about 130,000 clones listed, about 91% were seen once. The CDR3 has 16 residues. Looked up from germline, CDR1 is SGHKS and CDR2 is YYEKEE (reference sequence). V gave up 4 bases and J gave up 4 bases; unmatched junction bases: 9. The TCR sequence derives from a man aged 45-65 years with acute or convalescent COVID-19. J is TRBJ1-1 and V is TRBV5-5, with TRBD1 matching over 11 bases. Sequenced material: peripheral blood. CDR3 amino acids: CASSRPGTGGSTEAFF. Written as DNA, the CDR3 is TGTGCCAGCAGCCGTCCCGGGACAGGGGGGAGCACTGAAGCTTTCTTT.